The TCR beta chain described here comes from a study of regulatory T cells in long-lasting Graves disease. Germline loops: CDR1 MGHRA, CDR2 YSYEKL. The CDR3 runs 15 residues. V lost 0 bases to trimming and J lost 0 bases, with 6 bases between them. Time point described: newly diagnosed GD, antithyroid drugs for less than 3 months. Isolated PBMC RNA provided the starting material for the TCR library. Library construction for TCR beta used iRepertoire HTBI primers and Arm-PCR of CDR3 regions. TCRdb re-analysed the multiplex PCR reads in MiXCR, keeping a single row per CDR3 protein. The sample yields about 530,000 distinct CDR3 sequences, about 16% seen once. Findings and caveats of the study: Persistent disease exhibited a predilection for TRBV28, TRBJ1-2 and TRBJ2-5. Authors noted too few samples as a limitation.

This clonotype was seen repeatedly, ten times or more. Its matching antigen is unknown. These same data were also listed under a study on T cells in Graves' hyperthyroidism and ophthalmopathy. That work states: Newly diagnosed hyperthyroidism, duration under 2 months, in patients aged 18 to 65. Those patients with uncontrolled infection, other autoimmune disease, pregnancy or lactation were excluded.

The rearrangement uses TRBV4-1 and TRBJ2-1, with D unresolved. The sequence derives from a woman aged 35 to 60 with Graves disease. The material sequenced was peripheral blood mononuclear cells (PBMCs), taken at new diagnosis, from a patient treated with antithyroid drugs. The CDR3 spells CASSQDTASYNEQFF. The CDR3 DNA sequence: TGCGCCAGCAGCCAAGATACAGCCTCCTACAATGAGCAGTTCTTC.